This TCR beta chain was profiled in a study of T cells in localized non-small cell lung cancer. Generated by immunoSEQ multiplex PCR, the TCRdb table keeps only in-frame clones and is missing some. This sample has 45,000 or so clones, with approximately 86% found just once. The junction had 13 bases not matched to a gene; V was cut back by 5 bases and J by 6 bases. Germline V gene lookup returns CDR1 LNHDA and CDR2 SQIVND (reference sequence). This CDR3 is built from 17 residues. Source: PBMCs, taken before any cancer treatment. The sequence derives from a man aged 40-75 years with stage II lung adenocarcinoma. The chain joins TRBV19 to TRBJ2-2; 9 bases are shared with TRBD1. The CDR3 protein is CASSSGTGPTRSGELFF. The CDR3 DNA is TGTGCCAGTAGTTCCGGGACAGGGCCTACCCGCTCCGGGGAGCTGTTTTTT.